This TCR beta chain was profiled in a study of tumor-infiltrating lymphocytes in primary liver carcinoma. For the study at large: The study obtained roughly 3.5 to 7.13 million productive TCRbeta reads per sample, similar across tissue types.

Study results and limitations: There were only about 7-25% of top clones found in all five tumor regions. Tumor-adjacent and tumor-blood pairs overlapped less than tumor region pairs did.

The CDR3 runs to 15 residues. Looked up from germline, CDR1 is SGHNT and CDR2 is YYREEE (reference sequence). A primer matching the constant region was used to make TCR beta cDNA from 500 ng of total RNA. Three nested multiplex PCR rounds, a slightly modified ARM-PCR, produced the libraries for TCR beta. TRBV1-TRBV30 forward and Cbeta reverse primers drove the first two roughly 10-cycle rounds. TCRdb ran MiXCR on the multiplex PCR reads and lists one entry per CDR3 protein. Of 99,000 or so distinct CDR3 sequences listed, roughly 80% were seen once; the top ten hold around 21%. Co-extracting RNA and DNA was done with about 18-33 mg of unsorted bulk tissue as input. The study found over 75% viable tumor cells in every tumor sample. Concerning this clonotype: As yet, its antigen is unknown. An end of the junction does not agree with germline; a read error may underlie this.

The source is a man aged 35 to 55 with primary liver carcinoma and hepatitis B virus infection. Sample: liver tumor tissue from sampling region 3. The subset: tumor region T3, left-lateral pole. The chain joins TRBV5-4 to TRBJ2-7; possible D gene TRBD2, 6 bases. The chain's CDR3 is CTSSTPSGGTHEQYF. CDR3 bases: TGTACCAGCAGCACCCCTAGTGGAGGGACCCACGAGCAGTACTTC.